This note documents a single TCR beta chain sequence. What it binds is unknown. Terminally differentiated effector memory CD45RA+ cells were left out of the naive CD8 fraction, which was CD45RO-negative and positively selected for CCR7. This record belongs to a study of shared clonotypes between healthy human individuals. The wider study: Each donor's CD8 memory used one plate, CD8 naive two, each CD4 subset three. Study-level findings and limits: Blood alone was sampled, and tissue repertoires likely differ. Lower generation probabilities were found for non-shared clonotypes than for those shared by all four donors. The genetic and exposure-history diversity represented was limited by few donors.

Germline values: CDR1 SGHDT, CDR2 YYEEEE. CDR3 length: 14 residues. The V end was cut by 0 bases, the J end by 3 bases, with 10 bases between. Measured with immunoSEQ multiplex PCR; TCRdb has only the in-frame clones, and not every one. The data contain millions of clones, about 92% of them singletons. Material for sequencing was naive CD8+ T cells from PBMCs. The chain recombines TRBV5-6 with TRBJ2-7; D not certain. This clonotype was sampled from a man in his late teens or twenties in good health. Some clones in this sample may be carry-over from other donors' samples. The CDR3 spells CASSLEHTYYEQYF. The CDR3 DNA sequence: TGTGCCAGCAGCTTGGAGCACACTTACTACGAGCAGTACTTC.